The clone carrying this TCR beta chain was observed a handful of times. What it binds is unknown. In TCRdb, the RT-PCR reads were re-called with MiXCR into one record per CDR3 protein. The sample has about 700,000 distinct CDR3 sequences; about 14% are singletons. This sample stems from a study of response to subunit inactivated influenza vaccine. Study-wide results and limits: The authors put forward the suggestion that each seasonal influenza vaccination may bring in only a limited number of new T cells.

The V and J ends lost 3 bases and 5 bases respectively, with 12 bases between them. This CDR3 has 14 residues. The germline V gene encodes CDR1 SGHDT and CDR2 YYEEEE. The rearrangement uses TRBV5-6 and TRBJ2-1; D may correspond to TRBD1 or TRBD2 (5 bases each). The receptor was derived from a man in his fifties who received an inactivated influenza vaccine. The sample in question was PBMCs from blood, obtained 14 to 15 days before vaccination. The CDR3 region has the DNA TGTGCCAGCAGCTGGGGGTGGGGTCACAATGAGCAGTTCTTC. Translation: CASSWGWGHNEQFF.